This T cell receptor (beta chain) was retrieved from a study of blood T cell repertoires in COVID-19. Overall study context: Samples taken during acute and convalescent COVID-19 were collected in the United States, Italy and Spain. Sources were T cells, B-cell-depleted T cells, or PBMCs; the material itself was cDNA or gDNA.

Per the original data handling: Estimates of nucleated cell counts were drawn from the amplification of reference gene primers. Using immunoSEQ multiplex PCR, the repertoire was profiled, and TCRdb retains in-frame clones only, with some absent. V and J calls and clone size are as listed in that table; D and trimming were resolved from the DNA. The sample records about 250,000 clones, 88% being singletons. The CDR3 is 12 amino acids. V lost 3 bases and J 11 bases, leaving 13 bases between the germline ends. Germline-derived CDR1 and CDR2 are PRHDT and FYEKMQ (reference sequence). The chain links TRBV13 to TRBJ1-1; D is perhaps TRBD1 (5 bases). Sequenced sample: peripheral blood. The receptor was isolated from a woman aged 25 to 39 with COVID-19, enrolled during active disease. The CDR3 loop reads CASSFRRGSAFF. Written as DNA, the CDR3 is TGTGCCAGCAGCTTTCGGAGGGGTTCCGCTTTCTTT.